The 20 T cell receptor beta chains given below trace back to one sample, sequenced in a study of T cells after yellow fever vaccination. TCRdb used MiXCR to reprocess the 5' RACE reads, holding one entry per CDR3 protein. The data contain 300,000 or so distinct CDR3 sequences, around 6.8% of them singletons. The source was PBMCs, collected roughly seven weeks after the first yellow fever vaccination. These receptors originate from a man aged 18 to 35 who received the YFV17D yellow fever vaccine.

The chain combines TRBV6-2 or TRBV6-3 with TRBJ2-7; a weak D match, TRBD1 (7 bases). V was shortened by 3 bases and J by 1 base, with 22 bases between the two germline ends. CDR1 and CDR2 (germline): MNHEY, SVGEGT. The CDR3 is made up of 18 amino acids. CDR3 nucleotides: TGTGCCAGCAGTTATCCCCCCGGAGGGACAGCCGTTTCCTACGAGCAGTACGTC. Its protein is CASSYPPGGTAVSYEQYV.

This clonotype was detected a few times. This chain connects TRBV10-3 to TRBJ2-4; either TRBD1 or TRBD2 may fit D (5 bases each). The V end was cut by 0 bases, the J end by 7 bases, with 13 bases between. CDR1 is ENHRY, CDR2 SYGVKD, per germline. This CDR3 region has 15 residues. CDR3 loop: CAISESRDAGNIQYF. The CDR3 bases are TGTGCCATCAGTGAGTCCAGGGACGCTGGGAACATTCAGTACTTC.

Only a few counts were recorded for this clonotype. V and J are TRBV7-2 and TRBJ2-7; no firm D call. The CDR3 totals 12 residues. Trimming removed 1 base from V and 6 bases from J, with 7 bases in between. CDR1 SGHTA and CDR2 FQGNSA come from the germline V gene. The CDR3 reads CASSLVRGEQYF. The CDR3, as DNA: TGTGCCAGCAGCTTAGTACGAGGCGAGCAGTACTTC.

V usage is TRBV20-1 and J usage is TRBJ2-1, with TRBD2 matching over 8 bases. The CDR3 is made up of 16 amino acids. Germline CDR1 and CDR2: DFQATT and SNEGSKA (reference sequence). J lost 15 bases, V lost 0 bases, and 19 bases had no gene match. CDR3 residues: CSARDRKGAGGSPPFF. CDR3 nucleotides: TGCAGTGCTAGAGATCGGAAAGGTGCGGGGGGATCCCCGCCGTTCTTC.

This clonotype was picked up a small number of times. The V gene is TRBV7-2, the J gene TRBJ2-2; D unclear. V lost 5 bases and J 0 bases, leaving 13 bases between the germline ends. From germline, CDR1 is SGHTA and CDR2 FQGNSA. The CDR3 runs 16 residues. DNA for the CDR3: TGTGCCAGCAGCCCACCCGTATCAGCGAACACCGGGGAGCTGTTTTTT. Residues: CASSPPVSANTGELFF.

This chain connects TRBV7-6 to TRBJ1-1, with D unresolved. V lost 2 bases and J lost 1, with 5 bases in between. The germline V gene encodes CDR1 SGHVS and CDR2 FNYEAQ. The CDR3 length is 13 residues. CDR3: CASSLIPNTEAFF. For the CDR3, the DNA is TGTGCCAGCAGCTTAATACCGAACACTGAAGCTTTCTTT.

This clonotype appeared many times. The chain carries TRBV20-1 and TRBJ2-3; 10 nucleotides align to TRBD2. This CDR3 has 18 residues. Trimming cost V 3 bases and J 2 bases; bases outside gene matches: 14. Germline CDR1 is DFQATT and CDR2 is SNEGSKA (reference sequence). The CDR3 region has the DNA TGCAGTGCTAGGGCTAGCGGGGGCCCTGTCCCATACACAGATACGCAGTATTTT. It specifies CSARASGGPVPYTDTQYF.

This clonotype was found many times. This chain connects TRBV12-3 or TRBV12-4 to TRBJ2-7; 7 bases fit TRBD1. This CDR3 has 13 amino acids. The trim removed 4 bases at V and 4 bases at J, leaving 4 bases unmatched. CDR3 loop: CASSSQGYYEQYV. The CDR3 region has the DNA TGTGCCAGCAGTTCACAGGGGTATTACGAGCAGTACGTC.

This clonotype was counted only a few times. The CDR3 protein is CASSYQGKDGYTF. In DNA form, the CDR3 reads TGTGCCAGCAGCTACCAGGGGAAGGATGGCTACACCTTC. The chain carries TRBV7-3 and TRBJ1-2; weak D call: TRBD1 (6 bases). This CDR3 has 13 residues. The germline CDR1 and CDR2 sequences are SGHTA and FQGTGA. V shed 4 bases and J shed 6 bases, with 12 bases lying between them.

This rearrangement joins TRBV29-1 to TRBJ2-3, with unresolved D. Trimming took off 5 bases at V and 2 bases at J, with 14 bases between the two ends. CDR1 and CDR2 from the germline V gene are SQVTM and ANQGSEA. This CDR3 has 14 residues. In DNA, the CDR3 is TGCAGCGTTAAATCCCCGTGGGACACAGATACGCAGTATTTT. Protein product: CSVKSPWDTDTQYF.

This clonotype was seen a handful of times. The chain joins TRBV7-9 to TRBJ2-3; no firm D call. Trimming removed 1 base from V and 0 bases from J, with 5 bases in between. This CDR3 is 14 amino acids long. The V gene's germline CDR1 is SEHNR and CDR2 FQNEAQ (reference sequence). Here the CDR3 reads CASSLEVSTDTQYF. Written as DNA, the CDR3 is TGTGCCAGCAGCTTAGAAGTCAGCACAGATACGCAGTATTTT.

This clonotype was observed a few times. The chain recombines TRBV24-1 with TRBJ2-3; 9 bases agree with TRBD1. Trimming removed 5 bases from V and 2 bases from J; junction bases left unmatched: 7. Germline CDR1 reads KGHDR; CDR2 reads SFDVKD. The CDR3 length is 16 residues. The CDR3 is CATSVPGQGLTDTQYF. The CDR3, as DNA: TGTGCCACCAGTGTCCCGGGACAGGGACTCACAGATACGCAGTATTTT.

The chain combines TRBV24-1 with TRBJ2-3; 8 bases line up with TRBD1. Losses at the gene ends were 4 bases for V and 5 bases for J; bases not matched to a gene: 7. This CDR3 is 15 amino acids long. The germline CDR1 and CDR2 sequences are KGHDR and SFDVKD. The CDR3 DNA follows: TGTGCCACCAGTGACCCCGACAGGGGCGGAGATACGCAGTATTTT. This codes for CATSDPDRGGDTQYF.

This clonotype was recorded a few times. This chain connects TRBV20-1 to TRBJ2-1; TRBD2 matches at 7 bases. V was pared by 2 bases and J by 3 bases, with 7 bases of the junction left unmatched. This CDR3 has 15 amino acids. Germline V gives CDR1 DFQATT, CDR2 SNEGSKA (reference sequence). Written as DNA, the CDR3 is TGCAGTGCTAGACTCCCTAGCGGAGGCTACAATGAGCAGTTCTTC. This encodes CSARLPSGGYNEQFF.

This clonotype showed up just a few times. This rearrangement joins TRBV9 to TRBJ1-1; a possible D gene is TRBD1 (6 bases). This CDR3 is 13 amino acids long. Between the trimmed V and J ends, which lost 0 bases and 9 bases, there was a span of 12 bases. Germline-derived CDR1 and CDR2 are SGDLS and YYNGEE. The CDR3 DNA reads TGTGCCAGCAGCGTAGTTGGGACAAACAAAGCTTTCTTT. Translation: CASSVVGTNKAFF.

This clonotype appeared a few times. This chain joins TRBV28 and TRBJ2-5; 8 nucleotides match TRBD2. The junction had 14 bases not matched to a gene; V was cut back by 7 bases and J by 7 bases. CDR1 is MDHEN, CDR2 SYDVKM, per germline. The CDR3 covers 15 residues. The CDR3 coding sequence is TGTGCCAGCACGGTGGGACTAGTGGGGTTTCGGACCCAGTACTTC. Its translation: CASTVGLVGFRTQYF.

The chain uses TRBV11-2 and TRBJ2-7; the match to TRBD1 covers 8 bases. The junction had 12 bases not matched to a gene; V was cut back by 4 bases and J by 1 base. CDR1 is SGHAT and CDR2 is FQNNGV in the germline V gene. The CDR3 has 17 residues. CDR3: CASSSHPRTGFSYEQYF. As DNA, the CDR3 is TGTGCCAGCAGCTCTCACCCCCGGACAGGGTTTTCCTACGAGCAGTACTTC. The complete variable domain, with remaining parts taken from reference TRBV11-2 and TRBJ2-7, reads EAGVAQSPRYKIIEKRQSVAFWCNPISGHATLYWYQQILGQGPKLLIQFQNNGVVDDSQLPKDRFSAERLKGVDSTLKIQPAKLEDSAVYLCASSSHPRTGFSYEQYFGPGTRLTVT.

The genes are TRBV25-1 and TRBJ1-1; possible D gene TRBD1, 5 bases. The CDR3 sequence is 19 residues long. Per the germline V gene, CDR1 is MGHDK and CDR2 is SYGVNS. Trimming removed 1 base at V and 1 base at J, with 22 bases between. CDR3 loop: CASSEWGGEGMNRNTEAFF. As DNA, the CDR3 is TGTGCCAGCAGTGAATGGGGCGGGGAGGGGATGAATCGGAACACTGAAGCTTTCTTT.

This clonotype came up a few times. The rearrangement joins TRBV5-1 to TRBJ2-5; no reliable D call. CDR1 is SGHRS, CDR2 YFSETQ, per germline. Trimming removed 4 bases from V and 5 bases from J, with 27 bases in between. The CDR3 extends over 18 amino acids. The CDR3 sequence is CASSAPRGYLSRYETQYF. CDR3 bases: TGCGCCAGCAGCGCCCCTCGAGGCTACTTATCCCGATATGAGACCCAGTACTTC.

V is TRBV5-1 and J is TRBJ2-7; 9 bases map to TRBD1. The V and J ends lost 4 bases and 5 bases, in that order; junction bases with no gene match: 7. Looked up from germline, CDR1 is SGHRS and CDR2 is YFSETQ. The CDR3 is 14 amino acids. CDR3 sequence reads: CASSQLRTGDEQYF. The CDR3 DNA reads TGCGCCAGCAGCCAGTTGCGGACAGGGGACGAGCAGTACTTC.